This record covers a single T cell receptor (beta chain). Its target is unknown. The data are from a study of blood T cells in healthy people across ages. Findings of the study overall: One million T cells yielded diversity estimates that were considered underestimates. Donors of long life had a larger count of naive CD4+ cells and greater diversity than aged donors.

The V gene's germline CDR1 is DFQATT and CDR2 SNEGSKA (reference sequence). Unmatched junction bases numbered 6, after V lost 6 bases and J lost 2 bases. The CDR3 has 14 residues. Combining a sample-barcoded 5' primer with a J-beta primer mix, a second PCR ran for 7 to 11 cycles. Every cDNA was tagged by a template-switch adaptor with 12 random nucleotides. TCRdb reprocessed the 5' RACE reads via MiXCR and lists one record per CDR3 protein. The data contain around 750,000 distinct CDR3 sequences, approximately 53% of them singletons. PBMCs were isolated at a quantity of at least 6.5 million per sample.

This TCR was sampled from a man older than 75 in good health. The sequenced sample consisted of blood. V gene TRBV20-1 combines with J gene TRBJ2-1; 8 nucleotides agree with TRBD2. CDR3 nucleotide sequence: TGCAGTGCCCAGCCGGGACTAGCCTACAATGAGCAGTTCTTC. Residues: CSAQPGLAYNEQFF.